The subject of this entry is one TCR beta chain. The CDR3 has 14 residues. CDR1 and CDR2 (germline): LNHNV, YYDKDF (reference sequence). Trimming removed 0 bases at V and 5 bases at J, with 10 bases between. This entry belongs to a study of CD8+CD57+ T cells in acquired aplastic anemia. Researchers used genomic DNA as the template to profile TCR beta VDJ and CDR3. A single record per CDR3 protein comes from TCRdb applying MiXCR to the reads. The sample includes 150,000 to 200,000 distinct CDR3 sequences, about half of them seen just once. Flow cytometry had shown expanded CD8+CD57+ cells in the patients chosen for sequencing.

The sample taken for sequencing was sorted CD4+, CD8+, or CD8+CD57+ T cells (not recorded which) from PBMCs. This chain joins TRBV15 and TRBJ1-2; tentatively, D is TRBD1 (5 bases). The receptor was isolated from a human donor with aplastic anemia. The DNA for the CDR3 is TGTGCCACCAGCAGAGAGGCAGGGTATTATGGCTACACCTTC. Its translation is CATSREAGYYGYTF. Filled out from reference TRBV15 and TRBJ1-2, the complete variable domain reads DAMVIQNPRYQVTQFGKPVTLSCSQTLNHNVMYWYQQKSSQAPKLLFHYYDKDFNNEADTPDNFQSRRPNTSFCFLDIRSPGLGDTAMYLCATSREAGYYGYTFGSGTRLTVV.